What follows are 5 T cell receptor beta chains derived from one specimen sequenced in a study of blood T cell repertoires in COVID-19. The table came from immunoSEQ multiplex PCR; TCRdb's copy has only in-frame clones and leaves some out. The profile covers over 250,000 clones, with 90% appearing a single time and approximately 2.5% taken by the ten largest. Sequenced material: PBMCs or T cells enriched from blood (not recorded which). Receptors were obtained from a man in his 60s who had recovered from COVID-19.

The J gene is TRBJ2-7, the V gene TRBV5-5; 8 positions agree with TRBD1. This CDR3 contains 16 residues. Trimming at V came to 2 bases and at J to 7 bases, leaving 14 bases not matched to a gene. Germline CDR1 is SGHKS and CDR2 is YYEKEE (reference sequence). The DNA for the CDR3 is TGTGCCAGCAGCTTCCACCCCCGAGACGGGACAGGAGAGCAGTACTTC. Encoded protein: CASSFHPRDGTGEQYF.

The rearrangement uses TRBV29-1 and TRBJ2-3; TRBD2 agrees at 11 bases. The CDR3 length is 14 residues. Trimming took 6 bases from V and 2 from J; bases not matched to a gene: 4. CDR1 and CDR2 from the germline V gene are SQVTM and ANQGSEA. This CDR3 is CSVILAGDTDTQYF. DNA for the CDR3: TGCAGCGTGATACTAGCGGGAGACACAGATACGCAGTATTTT.

The chain's CDR3 is CASMTGNYGYTF. The CDR3 region has the DNA TGTGCCAGCATGACAGGCAACTATGGCTACACCTTC. The chain links TRBV6-5 to TRBJ1-2; D is perhaps TRBD1 (6 bases). Deletions cut 7 bases from V and 2 bases from J, with 8 bases between. The CDR3 extends over 12 amino acids. Germline lookup yields CDR1 MNHEY and CDR2 SVGAGI.

V usage is TRBV7-3 and J usage is TRBJ2-5; 7 bases are a match to TRBD2. V dropped 5 bases and J dropped 7; count of bases not matched to a gene: 7. Germline V CDR1 and CDR2: SGHTA, FQGTGA. The CDR3 covers 13 residues. CDR3 sequence: CASSRSTGGTQYF. DNA for the CDR3: TGTGCCAGCAGCAGATCCACGGGGGGGACCCAGTACTTC.

This chain connects TRBV9 to TRBJ1-5, with D maybe TRBD1 (5 bases). CDR3 length: 19 amino acids. Germline CDR1 reads SGDLS; CDR2 reads YYNGEE. V dropped 1 base and J dropped 6 bases, with 26 bases sitting between them. The CDR3: CASSVIERQKISLGQPQHF. In DNA form, the CDR3 reads TGTGCCAGCAGCGTAATAGAGAGACAGAAAATCAGTTTGGGTCAGCCCCAGCATTTT.